A single sample gave rise to the 24 T cell receptor beta chains below, sequenced in a study of T cell responses to AZD1222 COVID-19 vaccine. The repertoire was sequenced with immunoSEQ multiplex PCR; TCRdb's copy has only in-frame clones and lacks some. The data hold about 92,000 clones, with about 89% observed a single time. Sequencing used peripheral blood, obtained on day 0 of AZD1222 vaccination. These receptor sequences come from an adult in good health.

The V gene is TRBV4-2, the J gene TRBJ1-2; D is unclear. Looked up from germline, CDR1 is LGHNA and CDR2 is YNFKEQ. The CDR3 has 15 residues. Trimming stripped 0 bases from V and 6 bases from J, with 14 bases between. The CDR3: CASSQDSQRPDGYTF. CDR3 nucleotides: TGTGCCAGCAGCCAAGATTCTCAGAGACCTGATGGCTACACCTTC.

The chain's CDR3 is CASSYTGTANTEAFF. The DNA for the CDR3 is TGTGCCAGCAGTTACACCGGGACAGCGAACACTGAAGCTTTCTTT. The chain combines TRBV6-6 with TRBJ1-1, with TRBD1 matching over 7 bases. The CDR3 is 15 amino acids. With 2 bases clipped from V and 1 base from J, the junction kept 4 bases outside the gene matches. Germline CDR1 and CDR2: MNHNY and SVGAGI (reference sequence).

CDR3 in DNA: TGTGCCAGTAGTTGGACAGGGCGAATAGAGACCCAGTACTTC. Translating gives CASSWTGRIETQYF. V is TRBV19 and J is TRBJ2-5, with 8 bases identical to TRBD1. V dropped 5 bases and J dropped 4; count of bases not matched to a gene: 6. This CDR3 is built from 14 residues. Looked up from germline, CDR1 is LNHDA and CDR2 is SQIVND (reference sequence).

The chain links TRBV4-3 to TRBJ2-1, with 8 bases matching TRBD1. The CDR3 has 18 amino acids. Germline V gene data show CDR1 as LGHNA and CDR2 as YSLEER. Unmatched junction bases numbered 9, after V lost 0 bases and J lost 2 bases. This CDR3 reads CASSQEGQGNGAYNEQFF. The CDR3 coding sequence is TGCGCCAGCAGCCAAGAAGGACAGGGCAATGGGGCCTACAATGAGCAGTTCTTC.

This clone was recorded a few times. The V and J genes are TRBV7-2 and TRBJ2-6; D unclear. The germline V gene has CDR1 SGHTA and CDR2 FQGNSA. V was trimmed by 5 bases and J by 0 bases, leaving 11 bases between them. CDR3 size: 16 residues. CDR3 residues: CASSPRGRSGANVLTF. In DNA form, the CDR3 reads TGTGCCAGCAGCCCCCGTGGCCGCTCTGGGGCCAACGTCCTGACTTTC.

The chain couples TRBV6-1 to TRBJ2-3; 7 nucleotides align to TRBD1. V shed 4 bases and J 5 bases; nucleotides not matched to a gene: 12. Germline CDR1 is MNHNS and CDR2 is SASEGT. The CDR3 loop spans 16 amino acids. The CDR3 DNA reads TGTGCCAGCAGTGCCCGGCCCGGACAGGCAGGAGATACGCAGTATTTT. Protein product: CASSARPGQAGDTQYF.

The chain carries TRBV3-1 (or the pseudogene TRBV3-2) and TRBJ2-7, with D uncertain. V lost 5 bases, J lost 0 bases, and 14 bases lay in between. Germline V CDR1 and CDR2: LGHDT, YNNKEL (reference sequence). The CDR3 extends over 15 amino acids. The CDR3, as DNA: TGTGCCAGCAGCGGGTCAGGTCGAGGCTCCTACGAGCAGTACTTC. Its translation is CASSGSGRGSYEQYF.

This rearrangement joins TRBV19 to TRBJ2-7; 7 bases are a match to TRBD1. After removal of 6 bases from V and 0 bases from J, the junction contained 5 bases not matched to a gene. The CDR3 has 14 residues. The germline CDR1 and CDR2 sequences are LNHDA and SQIVND (reference sequence). This CDR3 reads CASRGTVSSYEQYF. Here the CDR3 DNA reads TGTGCCAGTAGGGGGACAGTAAGCTCCTACGAGCAGTACTTC.

As regards this clone: The sample contains more than one DNA sequence encoding this CDR3. The chain joins TRBV19 to TRBJ1-2, with D uncertain. Germline lookup yields CDR1 LNHDA and CDR2 SQIVND (reference sequence). V lost 3 bases to trimming and J lost 2 bases, with 7 bases between them. The CDR3 spans 13 residues. CDR3 bases: TGTGCCAGTAGTATCCGGGCCAACTATGGCTACACCTTC. Its protein is CASSIRANYGYTF. Full variable domain (rest looked up from reference TRBV19 and TRBJ1-2): DGGITQSPKYLFRKEGQNVTLSCEQNLNHDAMYWYRQDPGQGLRLIYYSQIVNDFQKGDIAEGYSVSREKKESFPLTVTSAQKNPTAFYLCASSIRANYGYTFGSGTRLTVV.

This rearrangement joins TRBV10-2 to TRBJ1-5, with no clear D. The CDR3 consists of 12 residues. The V end lost 3 bases, the J end lost 5 bases, and 5 bases lay between the germline ends. CDR1 and CDR2 from the germline V gene are WSHSY and SAAADI. In nucleotides, the CDR3 is TGCGCCAGCAGTGAAAGGGATCAGCCCCAGCATTTT. This translates into CASSERDQPQHF.

V usage is TRBV19 and J usage is TRBJ1-2, with 8 bases identical to TRBD1. The CDR3 spans 13 residues. Trimming at V came to 9 bases and at J to 2 bases, leaving 5 bases not matched to a gene. CDR1 and CDR2 from the germline V gene are LNHDA and SQIVND (reference sequence). CDR3 residues: CASDRTGNYGYTF. CDR3 DNA sequence: TGTGCCAGCGATAGGACAGGGAACTATGGCTACACCTTC.

This sequence joins TRBV7-9 and TRBJ2-3, with 10 positions matching TRBD1. The CDR3 length is 16 residues. The V and J ends lost 2 bases and 2 bases, in that order; junction bases with no gene match: 4. Germline V CDR1 and CDR2: SEHNR, FQNEAQ (reference sequence). CDR3 bases: TGTGCCAGCAGCTTACGAGGGACAGGGGCCACAGATACGCAGTATTTT. The encoded protein is CASSLRGTGATDTQYF.

The chain has TRBV4-1 and TRBJ2-3, with 7 positions matching TRBD2. The length of the CDR3 is 13 residues. Germline values: CDR1 MGHRA, CDR2 YSYEKL. V was pared by 1 base and J by 8 bases, with 3 bases of the junction left unmatched. For the CDR3, the DNA is TGCGCCAGCAGCCAAGTCGTAGCGGGTACGCAGTATTTT. It codes for CASSQVVAGTQYF.

This chain joins TRBV10-3 and TRBJ1-5; TRBD1 is a possible D gene (6 bases). Trimming cost V 0 bases and J 2 bases, with 17 bases left between them. Germline V gene lookup returns CDR1 ENHRY and CDR2 SYGVKD. CDR3 size: 18 residues. CDR3 DNA: TGTGCCATCAGTGAGTCACAGCAAACAGGGAGGCGCAATCAGCCCCAGCATTTT. Amino acids: CAISESQQTGRRNQPQHF.

The chain is built from TRBV7-3 and TRBJ1-2, with no clear D. Per the germline V gene, CDR1 is SGHTA and CDR2 is FQGTGA. V was clipped by 3 bases and J by 4 bases, with 18 bases between them. This CDR3 is 16 amino acids long. CDR3 in amino acids: CASSFSGVLSSYGYTF. The CDR3 DNA follows: TGTGCCAGCAGCTTCTCCGGGGTCTTATCCTCCTATGGCTACACCTTC.

The chain uses TRBV4-1 and TRBJ2-3; TRBD1 agrees at 11 bases. The V gene end was trimmed by 6 bases and the J gene end by 4 bases; junction bases not matched to a gene: 6. Germline CDR1 is MGHRA and CDR2 is YSYEKL. The CDR3 consists of 15 residues. In DNA, the CDR3 is TGCGCCAGCAGTGGGACAGGGGGGATGTCAGATACGCAGTATTTT. Translation gives CASSGTGGMSDTQYF.

The J gene is TRBJ1-2, the V gene TRBV24-1, with 7 nucleotides matching TRBD1. The CDR3 has 12 residues. Germline values: CDR1 KGHDR, CDR2 SFDVKD. The ends lost 2 bases at V and 7 bases at J; junction bases unmatched: 0. The CDR3 loop is CATSDYRGGYTF. The CDR3 DNA reads as TGTGCCACCAGTGATTACAGGGGTGGCTACACCTTC.

V gene TRBV18 combines with J gene TRBJ2-4; D is unresolved. Trimming shortened V by 5 bases and J by 0 bases, and 11 bases separated the two germline ends. This CDR3 is 15 amino acids long. CDR1 is KGHSH and CDR2 is LQKENI in the germline V gene. CDR3 nucleotide sequence: TGTGCCAGCTCATCCCCGACAATAGCCAAAAACATTCAGTACTTC. Protein sequence: CASSSPTIAKNIQYF.

The chain carries TRBV5-1 and TRBJ2-1; 7 nucleotides agree with TRBD2. The trim removed 3 bases at V and 7 bases at J, leaving 10 bases unmatched. The CDR3 is 15 amino acids. Germline-derived CDR1 and CDR2 are SGHRS and YFSETQ. The CDR3 region is CASSSRAGVGNEQFF. CDR3 sequence (DNA): TGCGCCAGCAGCTCCAGGGCGGGAGTAGGTAATGAGCAGTTCTTC.

This clone was seen a handful of times. V usage is TRBV5-4 and J usage is TRBJ1-2; 8 bases are a match to TRBD1. V lost 4 bases and J lost 2; bases outside the gene matches: 4. The CDR3 runs 14 residues. Germline V CDR1 and CDR2: SGHNT, YYREEE (reference sequence). The chain's CDR3 is CASSQGQANYGYTF. Here the CDR3 DNA reads TGTGCCAGCAGCCAGGGACAGGCGAACTATGGCTACACCTTC.

In this sample, this clone turned up a few times. V usage is TRBV9 and J usage is TRBJ1-4; 9 bases match TRBD1. V was clipped by 0 bases and J by 4 bases; unmatched bases: 1. Germline V gene lookup returns CDR1 SGDLS and CDR2 YYNGEE. CDR3 length: 15 residues. In nucleotides, the CDR3 is TGTGCCAGCAGCGTAGAGGACAGGGGTAATGAAAAACTGTTTTTT. Amino acids: CASSVEDRGNEKLFF.

The CDR3 DNA reads as TGTGCCACCAGTGAATCGGGACGCATCTCCTACGAGCAGTACTTC. Protein: CATSESGRISYEQYF. This rearrangement joins TRBV24-1 to TRBJ2-7, with D possibly called TRBD1 or TRBD2 (5 bases each). Germline V gene lookup returns CDR1 KGHDR and CDR2 SFDVKD. The germline V and J ends were trimmed by 4 bases and 0 bases, with 12 bases remaining between them. CDR3 length: 15 residues.

The chain employs TRBV29-1 and TRBJ1-5, with D unclear. Germline V lookup: CDR1 SQVTM, CDR2 ANQGSEA. This CDR3 spans 13 amino acids. Trimming shortened V by 6 bases and J by 2 bases, and 11 bases separated the two germline ends. CDR3 coding DNA: TGCAGCGTCCGGGTGACGGGCAATCAGCCCCAGCATTTT. Translation gives CSVRVTGNQPQHF.

This rearrangement joins TRBV2 to TRBJ1-5, with TRBD1 as a possible D gene (5 bases). The CDR3 loop spans 15 amino acids. The germline V gene encodes CDR1 SNHLY and CDR2 FYNNEI. Trimming cost V 2 bases and J 4 bases, with 12 bases left between them. This CDR3 reads CASSEKRTINQPQHF. The CDR3, as DNA: TGTGCCAGCAGTGAAAAGAGGACAATTAATCAGCCCCAGCATTTT.